A single sample is the source of the 3 T cell receptor beta chains below, sequenced in a study of a mutant IDH1 vaccine in newly diagnosed glioma. Their antigens are not known. Time point defined: week 47, end of study. Topical imiquimod accompanied each vaccine dose, which consisted of 300 ug of mutant IDH1 20-mer peptide. Only in-frame clones appear in the TCRdb table, and some are missing; sequencing was by immunoSEQ multiplex PCR. The sample shows approximately 84,000 clones, approximately 80% of them seen only once. Material: PBMCs, obtained from a glioma patient whose treatment included an IDH1 peptide vaccine. Receptors were obtained from a man in his forties with glioma.

This clone has just one count. The V and J genes are TRBV6-5 and TRBJ1-1; D not resolved. The CDR3 consists of 13 residues. Trimming pared 6 bases from V and 5 bases from J, leaving 13 bases between. Germline V lookup: CDR1 MNHEY, CDR2 SVGAGI. The CDR3, as DNA: TGTGCCAGCAGCGGTGGGTGGGCAACTGAAGCTTTCTTT. This sequence encodes CASSGGWATEAFF.

The chain joins TRBV5-6 to TRBJ2-7; tentatively, D is TRBD1 (5 bases). Germline lookup yields CDR1 SGHDT and CDR2 YYEEEE. CDR3 size: 16 residues. Trimming took 2 bases from V and 0 from J, leaving 15 bases between them. CDR3 sequence reads: CASSFFYHRYSYEQYF. In nucleotides, the CDR3 is TGTGCCAGCAGCTTTTTTTATCACAGGTACTCCTACGAGCAGTACTTC.

This chain connects TRBV30 to TRBJ1-5; D perhaps matches TRBD1 (5 bases). Germline lookup yields CDR1 GTSNPN and CDR2 SVGIG (reference sequence). V gave up 4 bases and J gave up 6 bases, with 16 bases separating them. The CDR3 is 14 residues long. CDR3 in amino acids: CAWNSASGRQPQHF. The CDR3 coding sequence is TGTGCCTGGAACTCCGCCTCGGGACGTCAGCCCCAGCATTTT. The full variable domain, rest sourced from reference TRBV30 and TRBJ1-5, is SQTIHQWPATLVQPVGSPLSLECTVEGTSNPNLYWYRQAAGRGLQLLFYSVGIGQISSEVPQNLSASRPQDRQFILSSKKLLLSDSGFYLCAWNSASGRQPQHFGDGTRLSIL.